Presented here are 18 T cell receptor beta chains from one specimen sequenced in a study of T cell responses to AZD1222 COVID-19 vaccine. Some clones are missing from TCRdb's copy, which holds only in-frame ones; the method was immunoSEQ multiplex PCR. The sample holds about 220,000 clones, under 95% seen once. The starting material was peripheral blood, obtained on day 0 of MenACWY control vaccination. Every receptor here comes from an adult in good health.

The V gene is TRBV11-1, the J gene TRBJ1-3, with TRBD1 as a possible D gene (6 bases). Germline V gene lookup returns CDR1 SGHAT and CDR2 FQDESV (reference sequence). V gave up 3 bases and J gave up 0 bases, with 12 bases separating them. The CDR3 length is 16 residues. In nucleotides, the CDR3 is TGTGCCAGCAGCTTGACAGGTGGATACTCTGGAAACACCATATATTTT. Translated: CASSLTGGYSGNTIYF.

V usage is TRBV6-1 and J usage is TRBJ1-1; a weak D match, TRBD1 (5 bases). This CDR3 contains 14 residues. Deletions cut 3 bases from V and 1 base from J, with 9 bases between. The V gene's germline CDR1 is MNHNS and CDR2 SASEGT. CDR3 bases: TGTGCCAGCAGTGAGGGACTGGGGAACACTGAAGCTTTCTTT. Residues: CASSEGLGNTEAFF.

This chain connects TRBV4-2 to TRBJ1-3; D is unclear. The V gene lost 0 bases and the J gene lost 0 bases, with 15 bases spanning the gap. CDR1 LGHNA and CDR2 YNFKEQ come from the germline V gene. This CDR3 comprises 18 residues. Written as DNA, the CDR3 is TGTGCCAGCAGCCAAGAAGGAGGTGGAGGACTCTCTGGAAACACCATATATTTT. Translating it yields CASSQEGGGGLSGNTIYF.

The rearrangement uses TRBV7-3 and TRBJ2-6, with no clear D. The V end lost 1 base, the J end lost 7 bases, and 8 bases lay between the germline ends. Germline lookup yields CDR1 SGHTA and CDR2 FQGTGA. CDR3 length equals 14 residues. This CDR3 is CASSLSVAANVLTF. The CDR3 coding sequence is TGTGCCAGCAGCTTAAGTGTAGCAGCCAACGTCCTGACTTTC.

The chain couples TRBV6-4 to TRBJ1-2; no clear D gene. The CDR3 runs to 12 residues. V was cut by 2 bases and J by 7 bases, with 8 bases left in between. CDR1 is MRHNA and CDR2 is SNTAGT in the germline V gene. DNA of the CDR3: TGTGCCAGCAGTGACGGGGTGGCTGGCTACACCTTC. This gives the protein CASSDGVAGYTF.

The chain has TRBV5-1 and TRBJ2-3; D is unresolved. Germline CDR1 reads SGHRS; CDR2 reads YFSETQ. Trimming left V 2 bases short and J 1 base short, with 11 bases between. This CDR3 contains 15 residues. The CDR3 coding sequence is TGCGCCAGCAGCTTCTGGGGTATTGGCACAGATACGCAGTATTTT. Translation gives CASSFWGIGTDTQYF.

The chain links TRBV19 to TRBJ1-6, with D unclear. V was pared by 5 bases and J by 0 bases, with 5 bases between. CDR1 LNHDA and CDR2 SQIVND come from the germline V gene (reference sequence). The CDR3 extends over 14 amino acids. CDR3 coding DNA: TGTGCCAGTAGTTTCAGCTCCTATAATTCACCCCTCCACTTT. Residues: CASSFSSYNSPLHF.

The rearrangement links TRBV6-5 to TRBJ1-4; TRBD1 is a possible D gene (6 bases). Germline V gives CDR1 MNHEY, CDR2 SVGAGI. The CDR3 is made up of 16 amino acids. The V gene lost 0 bases and the J gene lost 5 bases, with 13 bases spanning the gap. The CDR3, as DNA: TGTGCCAGCAGTTACTCGCCGGCAGGGGTAAATGAAAAACTGTTTTTT. This encodes CASSYSPAGVNEKLFF.

This clone was found once. CDR3 loop: CASSFGTDTDTQYF. Here the CDR3 DNA reads TGTGCCAGTAGTTTCGGGACAGATACAGATACGCAGTATTTT. The V call is TRBV19, the J call TRBJ2-3; 7 bases agree with TRBD1. V lost 5 bases and J lost 3; bases outside the gene matches: 5. Germline V lookup: CDR1 LNHDA, CDR2 SQIVND (reference sequence). This CDR3 region has 14 residues.

This chain links TRBV5-1 with TRBJ2-3; weak D call: TRBD2 (5 bases). The CDR3 sequence is 14 residues long. Trimming removed 0 bases at V and 7 bases at J, with 12 bases between. Germline V gene lookup returns CDR1 SGHRS and CDR2 YFSETQ. CDR3 amino acids: CASSLAATRNTQYF. CDR3 coding DNA: TGCGCCAGCAGCTTGGCGGCCACTAGAAATACGCAGTATTTT.

This sequence joins TRBV2 and TRBJ2-1; D might be TRBD1 (6 bases). The germline V gene encodes CDR1 SNHLY and CDR2 FYNNEI. The CDR3 has 15 amino acids. Trimming shortened V by 3 bases and J by 2 bases, and 11 bases separated the two germline ends. CDR3 nucleotide sequence: TGTGCCAGCAGTGATGAAGGGGGAGCCTACAATGAGCAGTTCTTC. Translation: CASSDEGGAYNEQFF.

The J gene is TRBJ1-4, the V gene TRBV27; 8 nucleotides align to TRBD1. J gave up 14 bases and V 5 bases, and 16 bases lay outside the gene matches. This CDR3 region has 15 residues. Germline V lookup: CDR1 MNHEY, CDR2 SMNVEV (reference sequence). The CDR3 DNA reads as TGTGCCAGCAGTGTCCGACAGGGGACGGGGGTCAATCTGTTTTTT. Amino acids: CASSVRQGTGVNLFF.

CDR3 nucleotide sequence: TGTGCCAGCAAAGTTGCGGGGGGGAATACCGGGGAGCTGTTTTTT. As protein: CASKVAGGNTGELFF. The rearrangement uses TRBV3-1 (or the pseudogene TRBV3-2) and TRBJ2-2; 9 nucleotides align to TRBD2. There are 15 residues in the CDR3. Trimming cost V 7 bases and J 5 bases; bases outside gene matches: 8. Per germline, CDR1 LGHDT and CDR2 YNNKEL (reference sequence).

The chain employs TRBV3-1 (or the pseudogene TRBV3-2) and TRBJ1-5; D unclear. Per germline, CDR1 LGHDT and CDR2 YNNKEL (reference sequence). This CDR3 spans 11 amino acids. V dropped 1 base and J dropped 15 bases, with 10 bases sitting between them. CDR3 sequence (DNA): TGTGCCAGCAGCCAAGGTGGTTCGTTGCATTTT. It translates to CASSQGGSLHF.

The chain links TRBV14 to TRBJ1-5; D is perhaps TRBD1 (5 bases). The CDR3 has 13 residues. V lost 4 bases and J lost 9, with 13 bases in between. Germline assignment: CDR1 SGHDN and CDR2 FVKESK. The CDR3 DNA follows: TGTGCCAGCAGCCTCAGGGTTCAGGGGCCCCAGCATTTT. It is translated as CASSLRVQGPQHF. Full variable domain (outside the CDR3, taken from reference TRBV14 and TRBJ1-5): EAGVTQFPSHSVIEKGQTVTLRCDPISGHDNLYWYRRVMGKEIKFLLHFVKESKQDESGMPNNRFLAERTGGTYSTLKVQPAELEDSGVYFCASSLRVQGPQHFGDGTRLSIL.

A note on this clone: Different DNA sequences within this sample yield the same CDR3. The chain uses TRBV19 and TRBJ1-5; possibly TRBD1 for D (6 bases). The CDR3 is 14 amino acids. Germline loops: CDR1 LNHDA, CDR2 SQIVND (reference sequence). V lost 5 bases and J lost 4, with 12 bases in between. CDR3 amino acids: CASSPQQGNQPQHF. The DNA of the CDR3 is TGTGCCAGTAGTCCACAGCAGGGGAATCAGCCCCAGCATTTT.

This clone was seen a handful of times. CDR3 coding DNA: TGTGCCAGCAGTCCAGGGAATTGGCCGCGCGGCTACACCTTC. Its translation is CASSPGNWPRGYTF. The gene calls are TRBV7-9 and TRBJ1-2; D might be TRBD1 (5 bases). The CDR3 spans 14 residues. Germline-derived CDR1 and CDR2 are SEHNR and FQNEAQ (reference sequence). Trimming pared 6 bases from V and 8 bases from J, leaving 19 bases between.

This clone was recorded only once. The V and J genes are TRBV5-1 and TRBJ1-2; a possible D gene is TRBD1 (6 bases). The V end was cut by 4 bases, the J end by 4 bases, with 14 bases between. This CDR3 contains 14 residues. CDR1 is SGHRS and CDR2 is YFSETQ in the germline V gene. CDR3 in amino acids: CASSGGTQGYGYTF. CDR3 coding DNA: TGCGCCAGCAGCGGCGGGACACAGGGCTATGGCTACACCTTC.